This T cell receptor beta chain derives from a study of blood T cell repertoires in COVID-19. TCRdb keeps only in-frame clones here, not all; method: immunoSEQ multiplex PCR. The sample has 220,000 or so clones, approximately 86% seen once; the top ten hold 14% to 15%. V lost 4 bases and J 5 bases, leaving 10 bases between the germline ends. The CDR3 is 12 residues long. Germline V CDR1 and CDR2: SGHRS, YFSETQ. The J gene is TRBJ2-7, the V gene TRBV5-1, with unresolved D. The clonotype was recovered from a woman aged 50 to 60 with acute COVID-19. Sequencing was performed on PBMCs or T cells enriched from blood (not recorded which). In DNA, the CDR3 is TGCGCCAGCAGCCAGGATTATAACGAGCAGTACTTC. This codes for CASSQDYNEQYF. The whole variable domain, filled in from reference TRBV5-1 and TRBJ2-7, reads KAGVTQTPRYLIKTRGQQVTLSCSPISGHRSVSWYQQTPGQGLQFLFEYFSETQRNKGNFPGRFSGRQFSNSRSEMNVSTLELGDSALYLCASSQDYNEQYFGPGTRLTVT.